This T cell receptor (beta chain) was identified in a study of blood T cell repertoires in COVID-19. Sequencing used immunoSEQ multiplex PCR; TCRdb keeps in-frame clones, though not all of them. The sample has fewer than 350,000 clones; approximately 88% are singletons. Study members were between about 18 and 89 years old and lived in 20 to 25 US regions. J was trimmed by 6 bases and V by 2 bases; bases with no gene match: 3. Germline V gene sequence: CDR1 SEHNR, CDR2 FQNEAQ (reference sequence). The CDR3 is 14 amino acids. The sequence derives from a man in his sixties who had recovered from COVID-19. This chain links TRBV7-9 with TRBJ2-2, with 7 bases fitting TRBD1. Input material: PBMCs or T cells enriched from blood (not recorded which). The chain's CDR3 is CASSLRQGSGELFF. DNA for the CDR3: TGTGCCAGCAGCTTAAGACAGGGATCCGGGGAGCTGTTTTTT. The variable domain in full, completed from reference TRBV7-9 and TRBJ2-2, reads DTGVSQNPRHKITKRGQNVTFRCDPISEHNRLYWYRQTLGQGPEFLTYFQNEAQLEKSRLLSDRFSAERPKGSFSTLEIQRTEQGDSAMYLCASSLRQGSGELFFGEGSRLTVL.